This T cell receptor beta chain comes out of a study of shared clonotypes between healthy human individuals. J lost 2 bases, V lost 4 bases, and 3 bases had no gene match. The CDR3 has 13 amino acids. The germline V gene has CDR1 SGDLS and CDR2 YYNGEE. TCRdb keeps only in-frame clones here, not all; method: immunoSEQ multiplex PCR. The repertoire holds 980,000 or so clones, with 70% to 85% as singletons. The TCR sequence derives from a man in his late teens or twenties in good health. This chain uses TRBV9 with TRBJ2-7; 7 bases agree with TRBD2. Sequences were obtained from memory CD4+ T cells sorted from blood. This sample's subset: CD45RA-negative fraction. The CDR3 bases are TGTGCCAGCAGCCGGGGGGATACCTACGAGCAGTACTTC. Amino acids: CASSRGDTYEQYF.